This T cell receptor beta chain was identified in a study of T cells in Graves' hyperthyroidism and ophthalmopathy (dated by TCRdb to about 2019). Looking at the study overall: Peripheral blood samples were taken at the time of initial diagnosis, prior to any treatment. TCR V-J signatures able to tell the groups apart were searched for in a discovery cohort of 90 to 100 patients, of whom over 40 had Graves' ophthalmopathy and roughly 57 had stable Graves' hyperthyroidism. Prospective prediction of ophthalmopathy was tested in an independent validation cohort of 18 to 20 hyperthyroidism patients and approximately 17 patients who later progressed to ophthalmopathy. For training and testing, the 100 or so patients in the discovery cohort were randomly divided in a 7:3 ratio. The study also compared thyroid tissue and blood T-cell repertoires from about six Graves' hyperthyroidism patients. After blood sampling, hyperthyroidism patients were treated with methimazole at a starting dose of 30 mg daily, and ophthalmopathy patients were treated with high-dose intravenous methylprednisolone. The paper reports TCR Vbeta CDR3 sequencing of roughly 140 peripheral blood samples: 40 or so ophthalmopathy, 75 to 80 hyperthyroidism and 17 progressor patients. Summary of the overall study and its limitations: Ophthalmopathy was separated from stable hyperthyroidism by a 13 V-J signature model, with around 90% sensitivity and approximately 84% specificity obtained in cross-validation and 80%/75% obtained in testing. Sample size was not statistically predetermined, and investigators were not blinded to group allocation. Most expanded thyroid clonotypes (frequency above 0.001) were also detected in blood, suggesting blood repertoires may reflect thyroid immune responses. In validation, the model predicted progression to ophthalmopathy with about 71% sensitivity and less than 75% specificity, a median of 6.5 months before onset.

A patient counted as having stable Graves' hyperthyroidism if no progression to ophthalmopathy occurred over 18 months of follow-up. The hyperthyroidism patients were between 18 and 65 years old and newly diagnosed, with a disease duration of less than 2 months. Patients with uncontrolled infections, other autoimmune diseases, pregnancy or lactation were excluded. Diagnoses relied on clinical symptoms, serum thyroxine and TRAb, thyroid ultrasound and orbital computed tomography. Ficoll-Paque density gradient centrifugation was used to isolate PBMCs from around 10 ml of fresh peripheral blood. Total RNA was extracted with Trizol reagent, and quality was checked on an Agilent 2100 Bioanalyzer. This clonotype was seen repeatedly, ten times or more. It lacks a known antigen. No base-level quality is on record; no much larger clone is a single base apart. The TCR beta CDR3 regions were amplified from RNA transcripts. The TCR CDR3 was subjected to a first round of RT-PCR using the HTBI primer set and the Qiagen OneStep RT-PCR kit. The libraries were constructed in a second round of multiplex PCR and then size-selected and purified. The libraries were sequenced on an Illumina HiSeq2000 using paired-end 100 bp reads. The paper's data handling went like this. SOAPnuke was used to process the raw data, with reads discarded if the reads contained adapters or uncalled bases, had a mean Phred below 15, or lacked an exact constant-primer or identifier match. High-quality paired reads were merged using COPE v1.2.5, and each unique nucleotide sequence was defined as a clonotype. Clonotypes were aligned to IMGT TRBV, TRBD and TRBJ reference segments using MiTCR v1.1. The analysis was restricted to V-J combinations with a frequency above 0.0001, which together covered about 99% of the repertoires. A TCS score was defined as the ratio between F50 (clonal expansion) and ExV (chaos), using BLOSUM62-based TCRdist between CDR3 peptides within each V-J. Welch's t-statistics and random forest reduced around 510 V-J features to some 14, which were used in a naive Bayes classifier (R e1071). Thyroid-blood repertoire similarity was quantified with the Morisita-Horn index. Clones were called with MiXCR by TCRdb after fastp trimmed the public reads at Q25, and only in-frame beta chains were retained. Each record represents a unique CDR3 protein, reported with the most common genes and DNA among its rows. It is TCRdb's table, rather than the study itself, that gives the V and J calls and clone size. The sample table contains approximately 870,000 distinct CDR3 sequences; only one count was recorded for around 38% of them. Clones ranked in the top ten supply around 9.3% of the sample.

The germline V gene sets CDR1 to MNHEY and CDR2 to SVGAGI. Trimmed from V: 6 bases; trimmed from J: 4 bases; junction bases lacking a gene match: 4. From the cysteine through the phenylalanine, the CDR3 covers 13 amino acids. The CDR3 DNA has 39 bases and is translated from base 1. The rearranged chain carries TRBV6-5 and TRBJ2-7, and TRBD1 aligns with 9 junction nucleotides. The sequenced sample was blood. The sequence was collected from a man aged 18 to 29 with Graves' hyperthyroidism. DNA sequence: TGTGCCAGCAGCTACGGGACAGGGTACGAGCAGTACTTC. The translation is CASSYGTGYEQYF.